The clone carrying this T cell receptor (beta chain) occurred many times. The antigen is undetermined. With the read ending 3 residues before the CDR3 end, the germline J gene is used to fill in that end. Trimming left V 6 bases short and J 4 bases short, with 12 bases between. In germline, CDR1 is DFQATT, CDR2 SNEGSKA (reference sequence). This CDR3 spans 12 amino acids. The record originates from a study of T cell clonality in common variable immunodeficiency. Overall study findings and caveats: Fewer deletions and N-nucleotide insertions were reportedly seen in common variable immunodeficiency TCR beta sequences.

Using immunoSEQ multiplex PCR, the repertoire was profiled, and TCRdb retains in-frame clones only, with some absent. The sample presents several thousand clones, none singletons. Blood samples were heparinized, 5 to 8 ml per donor. The V and J genes are TRBV20-1 and TRBJ2-5, with a possible D match to TRBD1 (5 bases). The sequencing sample was made of peripheral blood mononuclear cells. This sequence originates from a human donor with common variable immunodeficiency. This CDR3 reads CSAPDQGETQYF. The sequenced CDR3 bases are TGCAGTGCCCCAGACCAGGGAGAGACC.